This paragraph reports one T cell receptor beta chain. A second PCR of roughly 7 to 11 cycles used a sample-barcoded 5' primer and a J-beta primer mix. In TCRdb, the 5' RACE reads were re-called with MiXCR into one record per CDR3 protein. Counted here are more than 900,000 distinct CDR3 sequences, 29% occurring once; the ten biggest clones make up roughly 10%. Germline CDR1 reads PRHDT; CDR2 reads FYEKMQ (reference sequence). V lost 0 bases, J lost 7 bases, and 13 bases lay in between. CDR3 length: 14 amino acids. This specimen belongs to a study of blood T cells in healthy people across ages. These data were also reused for a study on T cells of mothers and their children. As that report states: Samples were obtained from a few healthy Caucasian mothers and their six children.

The clonotype originates from a woman aged 40 to 50 in good health. Sequenced: blood. The rearrangement joins TRBV13 to TRBJ2-7, with D unresolved. The CDR3 nucleotides read TGTGCCAGCAGCTTAGGCCTTCGGCAGTGGGAGCAGTACTTC. Translation: CASSLGLRQWEQYF.